Sequencing of this TCR beta chain was carried out in a study of T cell repertoires in cytomegalovirus infection. Whole-study context: The public TCR beta signatures pointed to both CMV infection and matching HLA type. Study results and caveats: The ex vivo response showed dominance by HLA-C-restricted CMV-specific TCR beta clonotypes.

V was clipped by 0 bases and J by 12 bases, with 9 bases between them. Germline lookup yields CDR1 MGHRA and CDR2 YSYEKL. CDR3 length equals 12 residues. Each CDR3 protein is one row after TCRdb ran MiXCR on the reads. The data show roughly 760,000 distinct CDR3 sequences, roughly 35% seen once. Points on this clonotype: Its target is unknown.

The source is a human donor in good health (CMV status not recorded). Some clones in this sample may be carry-over from other donors' samples. Material: PBMCs. The chain is built from TRBV4-1 and TRBJ2-1; no definite D call. In DNA, the CDR3 is TGCGCCAGCAGCCAAGATACTCGCTGGCAGTTCTTC. Translation: CASSQDTRWQFF.